Included here is one T cell receptor (beta chain) sequence, with context. The target antigen is unknown. Vbeta (60) and Jbeta (13) primers were used in the PCR. TCRdb's table, derived via immunoSEQ multiplex PCR, lists solely in-frame clones and lacks some. The repertoire holds 150,000 to 200,000 clones, with about 75% as singletons. These data belong to a study of cytomegalovirus exposure and HLA in healthy donors. Between the trimmed V and J ends, which lost 5 bases and 7 bases, there was a span of 20 bases. Germline V gives CDR1 SGHTA, CDR2 FQGNSA. The CDR3 is made up of 15 amino acids. Study-level results: A later analysis found that most CMV-associated TCR beta chains appeared HLA-restricted. Most TCR sequences showed up rarely, but some public TCRs showed up in many donors. Reports showed the classifier diagnosing cytomegalovirus status with high specificity and sensitivity.

Donors were nominally healthy when sampled, though unrecorded immune exposures were likely. The sample was PBMCs. This receptor was obtained from a female donor in good health and CMV-seronegative. This chain uses TRBV7-2 with TRBJ1-1, with a tentative D call TRBD1 (6 bases). The CDR3 loop reads CASSLRSGGPSEAFF. The CDR3 bases are TGTGCCAGCAGCCTGCGATCGGGGGGCCCCAGTGAAGCTTTCTTT.